Listed below are T cell receptor beta chains from one sample, sequenced in a study of blood T cell repertoires in COVID-19. Data came from immunoSEQ multiplex PCR; TCRdb stores just in-frame clones and leaves some out. Of a few hundred thousand clones listed, approximately 86% are singletons. Input material: peripheral blood. These TCRs come from a woman in her forties or fifties with active or convalescent COVID-19. Both conserved end residues are part of each CDR3. A D gene is named only where the DNA matches it firmly. Clone size is stated in some rows and not others, as once, few, many or a class when expanded.

D gene: TRBD1; V gene: TRBV19; J gene: TRBJ2-3; clone size: .; CDR3 DNA: TGTGCCAGTAGCGGACAGGGAACAGATACGCAGTATTTT; CDR3 protein: CASSGQGTDTQYF
D gene: TRBD2; V gene: TRBV19; J gene: TRBJ2-3; clone size: .; CDR3 DNA: TGTGCCAGTAACCGAGCGGGACTAACAGATACGCAGTATTTT; CDR3 protein: CASNRAGLTDTQYF
D gene: TRBD2; V gene: TRBV19; J gene: TRBJ2-7; clone size: once; CDR3 DNA: TGTGCCAGTAGTATTCGATTTCGGGGGGTCTCCTACGAGCAGTACTTC; CDR3 protein: CASSIRFRGVSYEQYF
D gene: .; V gene: TRBV19; J gene: TRBJ1-5; clone size: .; CDR3 DNA: TGTGCCAGTAGTAGAACAACGAATCAGCCCCAGCATTTT; CDR3 protein: CASSRTTNQPQHF
D gene: .; V gene: TRBV10-3; J gene: TRBJ1-2; clone size: .; CDR3 DNA: TGTGCCATCAGTGCGGCAGGGTCCTATGGCTACACCTTC; CDR3 protein: CAISAAGSYGYTF
D gene: TRBD1; V gene: TRBV12-5; J gene: TRBJ2-1; clone size: .; CDR3 DNA: TGTGCTAGTGGTTTGGTCGCGACAGGGGGATACAATGAGCAGTTCTTC; CDR3 protein: CASGLVATGGYNEQFF
D gene: .; V gene: TRBV28; J gene: TRBJ1-5; clone size: few; CDR3 DNA: TGTGCCAGCAGTTTAATCGGGGTCTTTAGCAATCAGCCCCAGCATTTT; CDR3 protein: CASSLIGVFSNQPQHF
D gene: .; V gene: TRBV28; J gene: TRBJ2-7; clone size: .; CDR3 DNA: TGTGCCAGCAGTTTGAGGACTGGTGAGCAGCACTACGAGCAGTACTTC; CDR3 protein: CASSLRTGEQHYEQYF
D gene: .; V gene: TRBV19; J gene: TRBJ1-5; clone size: .; CDR3 DNA: TGTGCCAGTAGTAAGCTGGGGCAGGCTCAGCCCCAGCATTTT; CDR3 protein: CASSKLGQAQPQHF
D gene: .; V gene: TRBV28; J gene: TRBJ1-2; clone size: .; CDR3 DNA: TGTGCCAGCAGTTTATCCACCGACAGAACTGATGGCTACACCTTC; CDR3 protein: CASSLSTDRTDGYTF
D gene: .; V gene: TRBV11-2; J gene: TRBJ2-7; clone size: once; CDR3 DNA: TGTGCCAGCAGCCTCGGGACAAAGCCCTACGAGCAGTACTTC; CDR3 protein: CASSLGTKPYEQYF
D gene: TRBD2; V gene: TRBV2; J gene: TRBJ2-7; clone size: .; CDR3 DNA: TGTGCCAGCGCGTTCCGGGGGGCCTACGAGCAGTACTTC; CDR3 protein: CASAFRGAYEQYF
D gene: .; V gene: TRBV19; J gene: TRBJ1-5; clone size: .; CDR3 DNA: TGTGCCAGTAGTATATGGGTGGGCAGCCCCTTCCATCAGCCCCAGCATTTT; CDR3 protein: CASSIWVGSPFHQPQHF
D gene: TRBD2; V gene: TRBV5-1; J gene: TRBJ2-3; clone size: .; CDR3 DNA: TGCGCCAGCAGCTTGATACTAGCGGGATTGGATACTAGCACAGATACGCAGTATTTT; CDR3 protein: CASSLILAGLDTSTDTQYF
D gene: TRBD2; V gene: TRBV10-3; J gene: TRBJ2-5; clone size: .; CDR3 DNA: TGTGCCATCAGGAGTGGTAGCGGGAGGGGAAGAGAGACCCAGTACTTC; CDR3 protein: CAIRSGSGRGRETQYF
D gene: .; V gene: TRBV7-2; J gene: TRBJ2-4; clone size: .; CDR3 DNA: TGTGCCAGCAGCTTATCACCCAGCGGAAACATTCAGTACTTC; CDR3 protein: CASSLSPSGNIQYF
D gene: .; V gene: TRBV19; J gene: TRBJ1-5; clone size: .; CDR3 DNA: TGTGCCAGTAGTAGGAGGGAGAATCAGCCCCAGCATTTT; CDR3 protein: CASSRRENQPQHF
D gene: .; V gene: TRBV19; J gene: TRBJ1-6; clone size: .; CDR3 DNA: TGTGCCAGTAGTATAGAGGCCTGGTACAATGATTCACCCCTCCACTTT; CDR3 protein: CASSIEAWYNDSPLHF
D gene: .; V gene: TRBV5-1; J gene: TRBJ1-5; clone size: .; CDR3 DNA: TGCGCCAGCAGCTTGGTAGCAGGGCTTAATCAGCCCCAGCATTTT; CDR3 protein: CASSLVAGLNQPQHF
D gene: TRBD1; V gene: TRBV7-2; J gene: TRBJ1-1; clone size: .; CDR3 DNA: TGTGCCAGCAGCTTAAGGACAGGGCGAGCTTTCTTT; CDR3 protein: CASSLRTGRAFF
D gene: .; V gene: TRBV6-4; J gene: TRBJ1-4; clone size: .; CDR3 DNA: TGTGCCAGCTCGAGAACAGCAACAACTAATGAAAAACTGTTTTTT; CDR3 protein: CASSRTATTNEKLFF
D gene: .; V gene: TRBV25-1; J gene: TRBJ2-4; clone size: .; CDR3 DNA: TGTGCCAGCAGTGAAGGAGCGAAAAACATTCAGTACTTC; CDR3 protein: CASSEGAKNIQYF
D gene: .; V gene: TRBV18; J gene: TRBJ1-1; clone size: .; CDR3 DNA: TGTGCCAGCTCACCACTTACCCGGCGGGGTGAAGCTTTCTTT; CDR3 protein: CASSPLTRRGEAFF
D gene: TRBD1; V gene: TRBV19; J gene: TRBJ1-6; clone size: .; CDR3 DNA: TGTGCCAGTAGTATCCTCTCGACAGGGGGCCGGTCACCCCTCCACTTT; CDR3 protein: CASSILSTGGRSPLHF
D gene: TRBD1; V gene: TRBV27; J gene: TRBJ1-3; clone size: .; CDR3 DNA: TGTGCCAGCAGTCCCGGGACAGGGGGCCCGCTCTCTGGAAACACCATATATTTT; CDR3 protein: CASSPGTGGPLSGNTIYF
D gene: TRBD2; V gene: TRBV29-1; J gene: TRBJ2-3; clone size: .; CDR3 DNA: TGCAGCGTTGAGGTAGCGGGAGTTGGGACAGATACGCAGTATTTT; CDR3 protein: CSVEVAGVGTDTQYF
D gene: .; V gene: TRBV3-1/TRBV3-2; J gene: TRBJ1-3; clone size: few; CDR3 DNA: TGTGCCAGCAGCCAAGACAGGGCCTCTGGAAACACCATATATTTT; CDR3 protein: CASSQDRASGNTIYF
D gene: .; V gene: TRBV24-1; J gene: TRBJ2-5; clone size: .; CDR3 DNA: TGTGCCACCAGTGACAACCGGGAAGAGACCCAGTACTTC; CDR3 protein: CATSDNREETQYF
D gene: .; V gene: TRBV7-3; J gene: TRBJ1-6; clone size: .; CDR3 DNA: TGTGCCAGCAGCTATAGCTCCTATAATTCACCCCTCCACTTT; CDR3 protein: CASSYSSYNSPLHF
D gene: TRBD1; V gene: TRBV29-1; J gene: TRBJ2-2; clone size: .; CDR3 DNA: TGCAGCGTCGCCTCGACAGGGATCCCCCTCACCGGGGAGCTGTTTTTT; CDR3 protein: CSVASTGIPLTGELFF
D gene: TRBD1; V gene: TRBV19; J gene: TRBJ1-4; clone size: .; CDR3 DNA: TGTGCCAGTAGCAGAGACAGGGAATCCCGAAAACTGTTTTTT; CDR3 protein: CASSRDRESRKLFF
D gene: TRBD1; V gene: TRBV19; J gene: TRBJ1-1; clone size: once; CDR3 DNA: TGTGCCAGTACTAGGACAGGGGGCGCGGGCACTGAAGCTTTCTTT; CDR3 protein: CASTRTGGAGTEAFF
D gene: TRBD2; V gene: TRBV4-1; J gene: TRBJ2-7; clone size: once; CDR3 DNA: TGCGCCAGCAGCCAAGGGGGGGGATCTGGGTCAACCTACGAGCAGTACTTC; CDR3 protein: CASSQGGGSGSTYEQYF
D gene: TRBD1; V gene: TRBV7-9; J gene: TRBJ2-7; clone size: .; CDR3 DNA: TGTGCCACCGGGGACAGGGGAGGGAGCGAGCAGTACTTC; CDR3 protein: CATGDRGGSEQYF
D gene: TRBD2; V gene: TRBV27; J gene: TRBJ2-5; clone size: .; CDR3 DNA: TGTGCCAGCAGTTCGTTCTTAGCGGGAGGGCCTCTTGGGGGCCAAGAGACCCAGTACTTC; CDR3 protein: CASSSFLAGGPLGGQETQYF
D gene: TRBD1; V gene: TRBV6-1; J gene: TRBJ1-6; clone size: .; CDR3 DNA: TGTGCCAGCAGTGAAAACCCGGGACAGCGGTATTCACCCCTCCACTTT; CDR3 protein: CASSENPGQRYSPLHF
D gene: TRBD2; V gene: TRBV19; J gene: TRBJ2-5; clone size: .; CDR3 DNA: TGTGCCAGTAGCGCTCCACTAGCGGCCGCCGAGTCCCAGTACTTC; CDR3 protein: CASSAPLAAAESQYF
D gene: .; V gene: TRBV5-6; J gene: TRBJ2-7; clone size: .; CDR3 DNA: TGTGCCAGCAGCTTGTGGTCTAGCCGTTACGAGCAGTACTTC; CDR3 protein: CASSLWSSRYEQYF
D gene: TRBD1; V gene: TRBV27; J gene: TRBJ1-1; clone size: .; CDR3 DNA: TGTGCCAGCAGTCTGCGATGGGACAGGGATGAGACTGAAGCTTTCTTT; CDR3 protein: CASSLRWDRDETEAFF
D gene: TRBD1; V gene: TRBV24-1; J gene: TRBJ2-2; clone size: .; CDR3 DNA: TGTGCCACCAGTGATACCAAGGGGGCAGGGACGAACACCGGGGAGCTGTTTTTT; CDR3 protein: CATSDTKGAGTNTGELFF
D gene: .; V gene: TRBV11-2; J gene: TRBJ1-1; clone size: .; CDR3 DNA: TGTGCCAGCAGCTTAGTTGGTCGAGATCACCCGAACACTGAAGCTTTCTTT; CDR3 protein: CASSLVGRDHPNTEAFF
D gene: .; V gene: TRBV27; J gene: TRBJ1-4; clone size: .; CDR3 DNA: TGTGCCAGCAGTTACCGGGGTGAAAAACTGTTTTTT; CDR3 protein: CASSYRGEKLFF
D gene: .; V gene: TRBV12-3/TRBV12-4; J gene: TRBJ2-1; clone size: .; CDR3 DNA: TGTGCCAGCAGTTGGAGAGGTGAGCAGTTCTTC; CDR3 protein: CASSWRGEQFF
D gene: TRBD1; V gene: TRBV4-1; J gene: TRBJ2-7; clone size: .; CDR3 DNA: TGCGCCAGCAGCCAACCGGGACAGGGGACCTACGAGCAGTACTTC; CDR3 protein: CASSQPGQGTYEQYF
D gene: TRBD2; V gene: TRBV28; J gene: TRBJ2-1; clone size: .; CDR3 DNA: TGTGCCAGCAGTTCACCCGGGACTAGCGGATACAATGAGCAGTTCTTC; CDR3 protein: CASSSPGTSGYNEQFF
D gene: .; V gene: TRBV28; J gene: TRBJ1-2; clone size: .; CDR3 DNA: TGTGCCAGCAGTTTATCCGACAGGCCGAACTATGGCTACACCTTC; CDR3 protein: CASSLSDRPNYGYTF
D gene: .; V gene: TRBV12-5; J gene: TRBJ2-3; clone size: .; CDR3 DNA: TGTGCTAGTGGCACCCTAGGAAGACCTAGCACAGATACGCAGTATTTT; CDR3 protein: CASGTLGRPSTDTQYF
D gene: .; V gene: TRBV7-8; J gene: TRBJ2-7; clone size: .; CDR3 DNA: TGTGCCAGCAGCTTGGACGGACTTTTACGAGCCTACGAGCAGTACTTC; CDR3 protein: CASSLDGLLRAYEQYF
D gene: TRBD2; V gene: TRBV30; J gene: TRBJ2-1; clone size: .; CDR3 DNA: TGTGCCTGGAGTGTTTTTGCGGGAGCACCGAATGAGCAGTTCTTC; CDR3 protein: CAWSVFAGAPNEQFF
D gene: TRBD1; V gene: TRBV6-5; J gene: TRBJ1-1; clone size: once; CDR3 DNA: TGTGCCAGCAGTTTAGGACAGGGGGTGGGGGTCACTGAAGCTTTCTTT; CDR3 protein: CASSLGQGVGVTEAFF
D gene: .; V gene: TRBV19; J gene: TRBJ2-2; clone size: once; CDR3 DNA: TGTGCCAGTAACGGAGAGAACACCGGGGAGCTGTTTTTT; CDR3 protein: CASNGENTGELFF
D gene: .; V gene: TRBV19; J gene: TRBJ2-7; clone size: .; CDR3 DNA: TGTGCCAGTAGTGTCAGGGAAAGGTCCTACGAGCAGTACTTC; CDR3 protein: CASSVRERSYEQYF
D gene: TRBD2; V gene: TRBV10-1; J gene: TRBJ2-1; clone size: .; CDR3 DNA: TGCGCCAGCAGTGAGGGCGGGAGAGACAATGAGCAGTTCTTC; CDR3 protein: CASSEGGRDNEQFF
D gene: .; V gene: TRBV5-1; J gene: TRBJ1-5; clone size: .; CDR3 DNA: TGCGCCAGCAGCTTGGGGCCGGGGGAGGGCAATCAGCCCCAGCATTTT; CDR3 protein: CASSLGPGEGNQPQHF
D gene: TRBD2; V gene: TRBV19; J gene: TRBJ2-3; clone size: .; CDR3 DNA: TGTGCCAGTAGTATAACTAGCGGTCGCACAGATACGCAGTATTTT; CDR3 protein: CASSITSGRTDTQYF
D gene: TRBD1; V gene: TRBV7-3; J gene: TRBJ2-2; clone size: once; CDR3 DNA: TGTGCCAGCAGCTTAACAAGGGACAGGGGATCCGGGGAGCTGTTTTTT; CDR3 protein: CASSLTRDRGSGELFF